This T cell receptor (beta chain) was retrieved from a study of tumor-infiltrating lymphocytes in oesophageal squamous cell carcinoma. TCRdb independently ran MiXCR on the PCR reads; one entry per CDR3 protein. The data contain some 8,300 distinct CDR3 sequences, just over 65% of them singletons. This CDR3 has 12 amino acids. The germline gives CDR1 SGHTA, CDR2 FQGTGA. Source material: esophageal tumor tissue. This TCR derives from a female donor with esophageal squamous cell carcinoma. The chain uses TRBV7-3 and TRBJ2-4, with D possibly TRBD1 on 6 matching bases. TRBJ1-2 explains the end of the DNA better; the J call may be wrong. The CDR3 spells CATTGTNYGYTF. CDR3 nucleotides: TGTGCCACCACAGGGACTAACTATGGCTACACCTTC.